The 31 T cell receptor beta chains given below trace back to one sample, sequenced in a study of memory CD4+ T cells and cytomegalovirus serostatus. The sort gate was single viable CD3+CD4+CD8-CD45RO+ cells for memory CD4+ T cells. Data came from immunoSEQ multiplex PCR; TCRdb stores just in-frame clones and leaves some out. The sample has 70,000 to 95,000 clones, more than 70% seen once. The sequenced sample was memory CD4+ T cells from blood. All receptors derive from an adult in good health and CMV-seronegative.

The rearrangement uses TRBV23-1 and TRBJ2-5; possible D gene TRBD1, 5 bases. TRBV23-1 is recorded as an ORF, its role being uncertain. The CDR3 totals 17 residues. The V and J ends lost 4 bases and 2 bases respectively, with 20 bases between them. The CDR3 DNA reads TGCGCCAGCAGTCTATATAACCCTCAGCAGGGTCAAGAGACCCAGTACTTC. It encodes CASSLYNPQQGQETQYF.

The chain employs TRBV6-6 and TRBJ1-5; 8 bases agree with TRBD1. There are 16 residues in the CDR3. V dropped 4 bases and J dropped 6; count of bases not matched to a gene: 11. Germline-derived CDR1 and CDR2 are MNHNY and SVGAGI (reference sequence). The CDR3: CASSFGTGTDGQPQHF. The CDR3 DNA reads as TGTGCCAGCAGTTTCGGGACAGGAACAGACGGTCAGCCCCAGCATTTT.

This chain links TRBV15 with TRBJ1-1; 7 bases fit TRBD1. J lost 0 bases, V lost 3 bases, and 10 bases had no gene match. The CDR3 length is 17 residues. Germline V lookup: CDR1 LNHNV, CDR2 YYDKDF (reference sequence). CDR3 sequence: CATSSAGLTGLNTEAFF. The CDR3 nucleotides are TGTGCCACCAGCAGCGCCGGACTGACAGGGCTGAACACTGAAGCTTTCTTT. Drawing the rest from reference TRBV15 and TRBJ1-1, the complete variable domain is DAMVIQNPRYQVTQFGKPVTLSCSQTLNHNVMYWYQQKSSQAPKLLFHYYDKDFNNEADTPDNFQSRRPNTSFCFLDIRSPGLGDTAMYLCATSSAGLTGLNTEAFFGQGTRLTVV.

The chain links TRBV6-1 to TRBJ1-6; 7 bases line up with TRBD1. This CDR3 region has 14 residues. The V gene's germline CDR1 is MNHNS and CDR2 SASEGT. After removal of 6 bases from V and 10 bases from J, the junction contained 9 bases not matched to a gene. DNA of the CDR3: TGTGCCAGCAGAGTCCGGGACAGTAGGTCACCCCTCCACTTT. This gives the protein CASRVRDSRSPLHF.

V is TRBV19 and J is TRBJ2-3, with D tentatively TRBD2 (5 bases). Germline-derived CDR1 and CDR2 are LNHDA and SQIVND (reference sequence). This CDR3 spans 15 amino acids. Trimming left V 1 base short and J 4 bases short, with 12 bases between. CDR3 protein: CASSIVPGSADTQYF. Written as DNA, the CDR3 is TGTGCCAGTAGTATAGTCCCGGGGAGCGCAGATACGCAGTATTTT. The full variable domain, completed using reference TRBV19 and TRBJ2-3, is DGGITQSPKYLFRKEGQNVTLSCEQNLNHDAMYWYRQDPGQGLRLIYYSQIVNDFQKGDIAEGYSVSREKKESFPLTVTSAQKNPTAFYLCASSIVPGSADTQYFGPGTRLTVL.

This clone was seen a handful of times. The chain links TRBV30 to TRBJ2-2; tentatively, D is TRBD1 (6 bases). The CDR3 is 15 amino acids. V lost 3 bases and J lost 3, with 14 bases in between. CDR1 and CDR2 from the germline V gene are GTSNPN and SVGIG (reference sequence). CDR3 loop: CAWSASGTHTGELFF. CDR3 in DNA: TGTGCCTGGAGCGCTTCCGGGACACACACCGGGGAGCTGTTTTTT.

The J gene is TRBJ2-3, the V gene TRBV7-9, with TRBD1 matching over 7 bases. Germline lookup yields CDR1 SEHNR and CDR2 FQNEAQ (reference sequence). J lost 1 base, V lost 5 bases, and 6 bases had no gene match. This CDR3 has 15 residues. The CDR3 bases are TGTGCCAGCAGCACTCGGGACAGCCGCACAGATACGCAGTATTTT. Its protein is CASSTRDSRTDTQYF.

This clone was recorded once. The chain uses TRBV19 and TRBJ2-5, with D tentatively TRBD2 (5 bases). Germline V CDR1 and CDR2: LNHDA, SQIVND (reference sequence). This CDR3 has 14 amino acids. Trimming removed 2 bases at V and 3 bases at J, with 10 bases between. CDR3 sequence reads: CASSIRTGKETQYF. In DNA, the CDR3 is TGTGCCAGTAGTATACGGACGGGAAAAGAGACCCAGTACTTC. The entire variable domain, with the rest obtained from reference TRBV19 and TRBJ2-5, is as follows: DGGITQSPKYLFRKEGQNVTLSCEQNLNHDAMYWYRQDPGQGLRLIYYSQIVNDFQKGDIAEGYSVSREKKESFPLTVTSAQKNPTAFYLCASSIRTGKETQYFGPGTRLLVL.

The count of this clone is one. The rearrangement uses TRBV27 and TRBJ1-2; 11 bases are shared with TRBD1. The CDR3 extends over 16 amino acids. Losses at the gene ends were 4 bases for V and 8 bases for J; bases not matched to a gene: 12. The germline CDR1 and CDR2 sequences are MNHEY and SMNVEV (reference sequence). The CDR3 protein is CASSSLIGQGAFGYTF. CDR3 coding DNA: TGTGCCAGCAGTTCCCTTATTGGACAGGGGGCTTTCGGCTACACCTTC.

The chain employs TRBV28 and TRBJ1-5; D possibly corresponds to TRBD1 (6 bases). The CDR3 extends over 15 amino acids. The ends were cut back, 6 bases at V and 7 bases at J, with 19 bases in the middle. CDR1 and CDR2 from the germline V gene are MDHEN and SYDVKM. As DNA, the CDR3 is TGTGCCAGCAGCCTACCTTCTGGGGGCGGACAGCCCCAGCATTTT. Encoded protein: CASSLPSGGGQPQHF.

CDR3 coding DNA: TGTGCCAGTAGTATAATGGGAGATGGCTACACCTTC. It encodes CASSIMGDGYTF. The chain has TRBV19 and TRBJ1-2; no clear D. The germline gives CDR1 LNHDA, CDR2 SQIVND (reference sequence). The CDR3 consists of 12 residues. Trimming removed 2 bases at V and 6 bases at J, with 7 bases between.

The chain couples TRBV10-3 to TRBJ2-3; D gene unclear. The CDR3 is made up of 14 amino acids. V lost 6 bases to trimming and J lost 2 bases, with 12 bases between them. The germline V gene encodes CDR1 ENHRY and CDR2 SYGVKD. CDR3 amino acids: CAIRSDTLTDTQYF. The CDR3 region has the DNA TGTGCCATCAGGAGTGACACGCTCACAGATACGCAGTATTTT.

The rearrangement uses TRBV4-1 and TRBJ2-1, with D possibly matching TRBD2 (7 bases). V was pared by 0 bases and J by 10 bases, with 16 bases between. CDR1 is MGHRA and CDR2 is YSYEKL in the germline V gene. The CDR3 runs to 15 residues. As DNA, the CDR3 is TGCGCCAGCAGCCAAGATACGGGCGGGGGCCGGGAGCAGTTCTTC. It specifies CASSQDTGGGREQFF.

There are a few counts of this clone. The chain recombines TRBV30 with TRBJ1-5; D gene unclear. The germline V gene has CDR1 GTSNPN and CDR2 SVGIG (reference sequence). V was pared by 2 bases and J by 1 base, with 6 bases between. This CDR3 is built from 13 residues. The CDR3 region has the DNA TGTGCCTGGAGTACAGAGAGCAATCAGCCCCAGCATTTT. This codes for CAWSTESNQPQHF.

The genes are TRBV18 and TRBJ2-3, with D unresolved. The CDR3 has 14 amino acids. From germline, CDR1 is KGHSH and CDR2 LQKENI. The germline V and J ends were trimmed by 0 bases and 4 bases, with 8 bases remaining between them. The CDR3 protein is CASSPPSMADTQYF. The CDR3 coding sequence is TGTGCCAGCTCACCACCAAGCATGGCAGATACGCAGTATTTT.

This rearrangement joins TRBV6-6 to TRBJ2-2; 9 nucleotides match TRBD2. Per the germline V gene, CDR1 is MNHNY and CDR2 is SVGAGI (reference sequence). The CDR3 totals 15 residues. V was clipped by 6 bases and J by 2 bases; unmatched bases: 4. The CDR3 DNA reads as TGTGCCAGCAGACCTAGCGGGACTAACACCGGGGAGCTGTTTTTT. It yields the protein CASRPSGTNTGELFF.

The chain has TRBV19 and TRBJ2-6; the D is unclear. The germline V gene has CDR1 LNHDA and CDR2 SQIVND (reference sequence). Trimming removed 1 base from V and 2 bases from J, with 6 bases in between. This CDR3 is built from 15 residues. CDR3 amino acids: CASSIAHTGANVLTF. As DNA, the CDR3 is TGTGCCAGTAGTATAGCACATACTGGGGCCAACGTCCTGACTTTC.

The V and J genes are TRBV4-1 and TRBJ1-2; 10 bases map to TRBD1. The CDR3 totals 17 residues. The V and J ends lost 0 bases and 4 bases, in that order; junction bases with no gene match: 8. Looked up from germline, CDR1 is MGHRA and CDR2 is YSYEKL. As DNA, the CDR3 is TGCGCCAGCAGCCAAGATAGTGGGACAGGGGTCCTCTATGGCTACACCTTC. This sequence encodes CASSQDSGTGVLYGYTF.

This chain links TRBV7-2 with TRBJ1-1; 7 positions agree with TRBD1. The CDR3 extends over 15 amino acids. Germline CDR1 reads SGHTA; CDR2 reads FQGNSA. Losses at the gene ends were 1 base for V and 5 bases for J; bases not matched to a gene: 7. The CDR3 sequence is CASSLVSGGSTEAFF. Here the CDR3 DNA reads TGTGCCAGCAGCTTAGTCTCAGGGGGAAGTACTGAAGCTTTCTTT.

The chain carries TRBV6-6 and TRBJ1-3; 7 nucleotides align to TRBD1. With V trimmed by 6 bases and J by 0 bases, 8 bases remained unmatched. The CDR3 loop spans 16 amino acids. CDR1 MNHNY and CDR2 SVGAGI come from the germline V gene (reference sequence). The CDR3 DNA is TGTGCCAGCAGCACCGGCGGGACAGCCTCTGGAAACACCATATATTTT. Its translation: CASSTGGTASGNTIYF.

The J gene is TRBJ2-5, the V gene TRBV10-1; D remains unclear. Germline CDR1 is WNHNN and CDR2 is SYGVQD (reference sequence). V lost 7 bases and J 5 bases, leaving 5 bases between the germline ends. This CDR3 has 10 residues. CDR3 nucleotide sequence: TGCGCCAGCATAGGGGAGACCCAGTACTTC. Residues: CASIGETQYF.

The rearrangement joins TRBV13 to TRBJ2-7; D is possibly TRBD2 (5 bases). Germline V gene sequence: CDR1 PRHDT, CDR2 FYEKMQ (reference sequence). Trimming pared 1 base from V and 9 bases from J, leaving 16 bases between. The CDR3 is 14 residues long. Here the CDR3 reads CASSLEPDSTAQYF. The DNA for the CDR3 is TGTGCCAGCAGCTTAGAACCGGACTCGACCGCGCAGTACTTC.

This chain joins TRBV6-6 and TRBJ2-3; 9 bases agree with TRBD2. From germline, CDR1 is MNHNY and CDR2 SVGAGI (reference sequence). CDR3 length: 15 amino acids. V dropped 5 bases and J dropped 2; count of bases not matched to a gene: 5. The CDR3 spells CASSRSGGFTDTQYF. The CDR3, as DNA: TGTGCCAGCAGTAGGAGCGGGGGGTTCACAGATACGCAGTATTTT.

This clone showed up just once. V gene TRBV7-2 combines with J gene TRBJ1-4, with TRBD1 identical over 10 bases. The V and J ends lost 5 bases and 6 bases, in that order; junction bases with no gene match: 6. The CDR3 loop spans 15 amino acids. The V gene's germline CDR1 is SGHTA and CDR2 FQGNSA. The CDR3, as DNA: TGTGCCAGCAGCAGCAACGGACAGGGGGATGAAAAACTGTTTTTT. Protein product: CASSSNGQGDEKLFF. The whole variable domain, remainder taken from reference TRBV7-2 and TRBJ1-4, is GAGVSQSPSNKVTEKGKDVELRCDPISGHTALYWYRQSLGQGLEFLIYFQGNSAPDKSGLPSDRFSAERTGGSVSTLTIQRTQQEDSAVYLCASSSNGQGDEKLFFGSGTQLSVL.

V is TRBV18 and J is TRBJ1-5, with 8 bases lining up with TRBD1. There are 13 residues in the CDR3. V lost 10 bases, J lost 5 bases, and 7 bases stayed unmatched. CDR1 and CDR2 (germline): KGHSH, LQKENI. CDR3 sequence reads: CATRQGQDQPQHF. CDR3 nucleotides: TGTGCCACCAGACAGGGGCAAGATCAGCCCCAGCATTTT.

The chain is built from TRBV7-2 and TRBJ1-4; no definite D call. Germline CDR1 SGHTA, CDR2 FQGNSA. The CDR3 extends over 18 amino acids. Trimming removed 2 bases at V and 4 bases at J, with 20 bases between. The CDR3: CASSLNTGPALNNEKLFF. The CDR3 DNA sequence: TGTGCCAGCAGCTTAAATACGGGCCCCGCCCTTAATAATGAAAAACTGTTTTTT.

This clone was seen just once. At one end, the junction sequence differs from germline, possibly due to a read error. The gene calls are TRBV7-2 and TRBJ1-1; D possibly corresponds to TRBD1 (6 bases). Germline CDR1 reads SGHTA; CDR2 reads FQGNSA. The CDR3 is 14 amino acids. CDR3 amino acids: CASSLGGMNTEAFF. CDR3 DNA sequence: TGTGCCAGCAGTTTAGGGGGTATGAACACTGAAGCTTTCTTT. Looking up the rest from reference TRBV7-2 and TRBJ1-1 gives the full variable domain: GAGVSQSPSNKVTEKGKDVELRCDPISGHTALYWYRQSLGQGLEFLIYFQGNSAPDKSGLPSDRFSAERTGGSVSTLTIQRTQQEDSAVYLCASSLGGMNTEAFFGQGTRLTVV.

The chain joins TRBV19 to TRBJ1-5; D remains ambiguous. Germline V lookup: CDR1 LNHDA, CDR2 SQIVND (reference sequence). CDR3 size: 17 residues. V was cut by 3 bases and J by 1 base, with 16 bases left in between. The CDR3, as DNA: TGTGCCAGTAGTATGCGCCATTCGACGAGGAGCAATCAGCCCCAGCATTTT. Translating gives CASSMRHSTRSNQPQHF.

The rearrangement joins TRBV19 to TRBJ1-1; D unresolved. CDR1 and CDR2 (germline): LNHDA, SQIVND (reference sequence). This CDR3 comprises 10 residues. V was clipped by 5 bases and J by 10 bases, with 8 bases between them. In nucleotides, the CDR3 is TGTGCCAGTAGTCAAGGGCCAGCTTTCTTT. Protein sequence: CASSQGPAFF.

The rearrangement uses TRBV18 and TRBJ1-1; 10 bases match TRBD1. J was trimmed by 4 bases and V by 8 bases; bases with no gene match: 13. Germline-derived CDR1 and CDR2 are KGHSH and LQKENI. The CDR3 contains 16 residues. The CDR3 loop reads CASRRDRGGGGTEAFF. CDR3 coding DNA: TGTGCCAGCCGTCGGGACAGGGGCGGTGGTGGCACTGAAGCTTTCTTT.

The rearrangement links TRBV7-3 to TRBJ1-5; the D gene is possibly TRBD1 (6 bases). Trimming left V 5 bases short and J 0 bases short, with 11 bases between. Germline V gives CDR1 SGHTA, CDR2 FQGTGA. The CDR3 length is 15 residues. The CDR3 reads CASSNGTISNQPQHF. The CDR3 bases are TGTGCCAGCAGCAACGGGACAATTAGCAATCAGCCCCAGCATTTT.